The following is a TCR beta chain sequence with its context. J gave up 2 bases and V 5 bases, and 13 bases lay outside the gene matches. Per germline, CDR1 LNHDA and CDR2 SQIVND (reference sequence). The CDR3 spans 17 residues. The sample belongs to a study of blood T cell repertoires in COVID-19. In the study overall: Italy, Spain and the United States were the sources of the convalescent and acute COVID-19 samples. Nucleic acid was either cDNA or gDNA, and it came from T cells, B-cell-depleted T cells, or PBMCs.

Authors' methods: Quantification of nucleated cells was approximated via reference gene primer amplification. Libraries were prepared by immunoSEQ multiplex PCR; TCRdb keeps only in-frame clonotypes and omits some of them. V and J calls and clone size follow that table, whereas D and trimming were derived from the DNA. This table holds fewer than 75,000 clones, about 88% found once. The chain employs TRBV19 and TRBJ2-7; TRBD1 matches at 9 bases. Input material: peripheral blood. This receptor was identified in a man aged 65 to 79 with acute or convalescent COVID-19. For the CDR3, the DNA is TGTGCCAGTAGTCCTCGACCCGGGACAGGGAATACCTACGAGCAGTACTTC. It encodes CASSPRPGTGNTYEQYF.